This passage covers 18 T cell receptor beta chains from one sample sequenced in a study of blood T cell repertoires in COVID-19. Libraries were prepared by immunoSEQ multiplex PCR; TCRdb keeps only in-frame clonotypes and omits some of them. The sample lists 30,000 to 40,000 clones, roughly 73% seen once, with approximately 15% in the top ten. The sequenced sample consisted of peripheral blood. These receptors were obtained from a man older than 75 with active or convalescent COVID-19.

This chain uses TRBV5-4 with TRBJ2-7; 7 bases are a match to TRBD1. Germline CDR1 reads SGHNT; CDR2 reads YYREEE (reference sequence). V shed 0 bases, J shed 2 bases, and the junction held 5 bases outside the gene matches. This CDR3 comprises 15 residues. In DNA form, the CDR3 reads TGTGCCAGCAGCTTGGCGGCAGGGGGTGCCTACGAGCAGTACTTC. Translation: CASSLAAGGAYEQYF.

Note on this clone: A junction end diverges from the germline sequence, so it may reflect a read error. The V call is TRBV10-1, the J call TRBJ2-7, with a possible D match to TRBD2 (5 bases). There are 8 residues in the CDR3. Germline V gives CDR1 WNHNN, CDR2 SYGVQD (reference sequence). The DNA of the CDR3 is TGCGCCAGTTGGGAGAGAATCTTC. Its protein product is CASWERIF.

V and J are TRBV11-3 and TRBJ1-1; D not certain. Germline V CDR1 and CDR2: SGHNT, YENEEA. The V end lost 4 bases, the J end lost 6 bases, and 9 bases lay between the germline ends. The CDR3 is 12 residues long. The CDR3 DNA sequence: TGTGCCAGCAGCTACGCCCGGGCTGAAGCTTTCTTT. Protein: CASSYARAEAFF. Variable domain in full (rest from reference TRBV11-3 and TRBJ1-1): EAGVVQSPRYKIIEKKQPVAFWCNPISGHNTLYWYLQNLGQGPELLIRYENEEAVDDSQLPKDRFSAERLKGVDSTLKIQPAELGDSAVYLCASSYARAEAFFGQGTRLTVV.

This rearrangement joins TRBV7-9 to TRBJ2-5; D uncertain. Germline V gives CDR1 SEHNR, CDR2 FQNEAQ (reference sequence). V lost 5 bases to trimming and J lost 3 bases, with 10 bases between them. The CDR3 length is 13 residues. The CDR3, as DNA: TGTGCCAGCAGCCCACGGAGAAAAGAGACCCAGTACTTC. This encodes CASSPRRKETQYF.

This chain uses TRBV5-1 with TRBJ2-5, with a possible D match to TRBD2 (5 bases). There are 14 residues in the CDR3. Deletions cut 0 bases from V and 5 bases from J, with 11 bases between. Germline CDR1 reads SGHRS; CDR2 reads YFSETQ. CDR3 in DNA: TGCGCCAGCAGCTTGGCCACAGCGGCGGAGACCCAGTACTTC. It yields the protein CASSLATAAETQYF.

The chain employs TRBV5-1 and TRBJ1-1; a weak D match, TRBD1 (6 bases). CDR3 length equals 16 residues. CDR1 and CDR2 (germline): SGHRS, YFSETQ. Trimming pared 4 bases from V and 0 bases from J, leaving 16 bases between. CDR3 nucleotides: TGCGCCAGCAGCCTAAGCCCACAGGGCATGAACACTGAAGCTTTCTTT. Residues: CASSLSPQGMNTEAFF.

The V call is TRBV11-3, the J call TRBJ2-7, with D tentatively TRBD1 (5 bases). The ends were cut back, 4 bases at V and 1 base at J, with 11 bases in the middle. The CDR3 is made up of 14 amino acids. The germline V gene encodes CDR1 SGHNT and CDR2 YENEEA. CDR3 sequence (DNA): TGTGCCAGCAGCTCGACAGTATTTTCCTACGAGCAGTACTTC. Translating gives CASSSTVFSYEQYF.

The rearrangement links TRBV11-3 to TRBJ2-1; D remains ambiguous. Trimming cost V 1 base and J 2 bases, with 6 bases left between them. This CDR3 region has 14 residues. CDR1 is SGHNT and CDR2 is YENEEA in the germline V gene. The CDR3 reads CASSLVSAYNEQFF. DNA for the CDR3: TGTGCCAGCAGCTTAGTCTCCGCCTACAATGAGCAGTTCTTC. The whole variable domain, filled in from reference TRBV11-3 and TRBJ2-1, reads EAGVVQSPRYKIIEKKQPVAFWCNPISGHNTLYWYLQNLGQGPELLIRYENEEAVDDSQLPKDRFSAERLKGVDSTLKIQPAELGDSAVYLCASSLVSAYNEQFFGPGTRLTVL.

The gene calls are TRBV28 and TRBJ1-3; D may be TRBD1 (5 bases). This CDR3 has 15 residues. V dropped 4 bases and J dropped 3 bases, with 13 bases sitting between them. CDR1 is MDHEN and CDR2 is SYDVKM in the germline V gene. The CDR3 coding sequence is TGTGCCAGCAGTTCCCCAGGGTCTTATGGAAACACCATATATTTT. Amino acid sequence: CASSSPGSYGNTIYF.

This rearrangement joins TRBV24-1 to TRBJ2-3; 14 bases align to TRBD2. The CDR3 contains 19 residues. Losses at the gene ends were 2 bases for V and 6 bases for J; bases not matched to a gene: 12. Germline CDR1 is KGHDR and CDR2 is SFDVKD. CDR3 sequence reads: CATSDYGTSGRGVTDTQYF. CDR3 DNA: TGTGCCACCAGTGATTACGGGACTAGCGGGAGAGGTGTTACGGATACGCAGTATTTT.

CDR3 sequence: CASSPVGTSEQYF. The DNA of the CDR3 is TGTGCCAGCAGCCCCGTCGGGACTTCCGAGCAGTACTTC. This chain joins TRBV5-5 and TRBJ2-7; tentatively, D is TRBD2 (6 bases). Germline V CDR1 and CDR2: SGHKS, YYEKEE (reference sequence). The V and J ends lost 4 bases and 6 bases respectively, with 14 bases between them. The CDR3 is 13 residues long.

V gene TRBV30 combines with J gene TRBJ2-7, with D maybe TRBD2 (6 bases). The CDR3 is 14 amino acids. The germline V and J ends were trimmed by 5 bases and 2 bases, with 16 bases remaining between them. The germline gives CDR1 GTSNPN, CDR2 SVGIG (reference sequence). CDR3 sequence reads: CAWQRDWQTYEQYF. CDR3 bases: TGTGCCTGGCAAAGGGACTGGCAAACCTACGAGCAGTACTTC.

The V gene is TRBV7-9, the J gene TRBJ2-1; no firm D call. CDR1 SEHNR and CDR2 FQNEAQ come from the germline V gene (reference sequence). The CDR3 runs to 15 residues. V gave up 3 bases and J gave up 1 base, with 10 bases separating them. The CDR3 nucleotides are TGTGCCAGCAGCTTTGTTTGGCAATCCTACAATGAGCAGTTCTTC. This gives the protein CASSFVWQSYNEQFF.

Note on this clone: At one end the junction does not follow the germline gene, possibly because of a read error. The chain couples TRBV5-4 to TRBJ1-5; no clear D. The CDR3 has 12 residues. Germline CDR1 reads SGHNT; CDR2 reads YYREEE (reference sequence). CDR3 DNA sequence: TGTGCCAGCAGCTTGAACGATCAGTCCCAGCATTTT. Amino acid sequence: CASSLNDQSQHF.

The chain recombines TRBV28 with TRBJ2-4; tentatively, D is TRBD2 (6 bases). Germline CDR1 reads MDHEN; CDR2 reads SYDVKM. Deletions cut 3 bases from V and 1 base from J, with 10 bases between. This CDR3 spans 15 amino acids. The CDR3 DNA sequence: TGTGCCAGCAGTTTCGCGGGAAACGCCAAAAACATTCAGTACTTC. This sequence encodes CASSFAGNAKNIQYF. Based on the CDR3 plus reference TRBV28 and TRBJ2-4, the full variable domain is DVKVTQSSRYLVKRTGEKVFLECVQDMDHENMFWYRQDPGLGLRLIYFSYDVKMKEKGDIPEGYSVSREKKERFSLILESASTNQTSMYLCASSFAGNAKNIQYFGAGTRLSVL.

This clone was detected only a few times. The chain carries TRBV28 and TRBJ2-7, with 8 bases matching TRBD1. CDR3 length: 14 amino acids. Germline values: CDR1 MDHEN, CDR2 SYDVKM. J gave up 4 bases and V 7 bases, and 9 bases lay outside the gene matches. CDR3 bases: TGTGCCAGCATAGGGGGACAGGATTTTTACGAGCAGTACTTC. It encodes CASIGGQDFYEQYF. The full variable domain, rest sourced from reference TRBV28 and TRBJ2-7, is DVKVTQSSRYLVKRTGEKVFLECVQDMDHENMFWYRQDPGLGLRLIYFSYDVKMKEKGDIPEGYSVSREKKERFSLILESASTNQTSMYLCASIGGQDFYEQYFGPGTRLTVT.

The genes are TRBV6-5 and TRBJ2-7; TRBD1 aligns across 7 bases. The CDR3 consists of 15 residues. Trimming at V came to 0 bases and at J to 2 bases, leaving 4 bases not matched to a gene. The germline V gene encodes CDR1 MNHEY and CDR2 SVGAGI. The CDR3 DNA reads TGTGCCAGCAGTTACTCTGCGCAGGGGGCCTACGAGCAGTACTTC. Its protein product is CASSYSAQGAYEQYF.

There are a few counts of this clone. CDR3 residues: CAWRGLTRGGTEAFF. In DNA form, the CDR3 reads TGTGCCTGGAGGGGACTAACCAGGGGTGGAACTGAAGCTTTCTTT. The chain has TRBV30 and TRBJ1-1, with TRBD1 as a possible D gene (6 bases). Germline CDR1 reads GTSNPN; CDR2 reads SVGIG (reference sequence). The V end lost 3 bases, the J end lost 5 bases, and 19 bases lay between the germline ends. CDR3 length equals 15 residues. The full variable domain, in which reference TRBV30 and TRBJ1-1 provide the parts outside the CDR3, is SQTIHQWPATLVQPVGSPLSLECTVEGTSNPNLYWYRQAAGRGLQLLFYSVGIGQISSEVPQNLSASRPQDRQFILSSKKLLLSDSGFYLCAWRGLTRGGTEAFFGQGTRLTVV.